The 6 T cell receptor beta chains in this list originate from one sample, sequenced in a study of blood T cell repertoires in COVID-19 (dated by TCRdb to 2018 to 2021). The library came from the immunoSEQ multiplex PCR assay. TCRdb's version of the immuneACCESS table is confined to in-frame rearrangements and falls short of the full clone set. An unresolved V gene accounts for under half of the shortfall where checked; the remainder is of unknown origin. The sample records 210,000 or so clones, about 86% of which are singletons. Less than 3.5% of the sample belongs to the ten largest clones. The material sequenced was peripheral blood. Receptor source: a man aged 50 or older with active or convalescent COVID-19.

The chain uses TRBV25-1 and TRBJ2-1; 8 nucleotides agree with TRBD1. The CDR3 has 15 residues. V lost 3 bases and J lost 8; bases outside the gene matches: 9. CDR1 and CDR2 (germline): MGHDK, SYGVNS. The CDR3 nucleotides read TGTGCCAGCAGTGATCCATCGACAGGGGTCGATGAGCAGTTCTTC. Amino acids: CASSDPSTGVDEQFF.

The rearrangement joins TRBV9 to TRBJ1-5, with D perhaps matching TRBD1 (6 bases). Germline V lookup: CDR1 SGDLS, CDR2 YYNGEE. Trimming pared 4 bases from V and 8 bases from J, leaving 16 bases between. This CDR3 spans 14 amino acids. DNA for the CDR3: TGTGCCAGCAGCCCCAATTGGGGGCTTGAGCCCCAGCATTTT. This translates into CASSPNWGLEPQHF.

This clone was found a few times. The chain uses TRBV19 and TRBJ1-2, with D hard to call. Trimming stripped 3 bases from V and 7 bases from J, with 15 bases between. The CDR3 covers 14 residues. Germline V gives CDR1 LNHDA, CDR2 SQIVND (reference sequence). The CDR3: CASSIPGGRSGYTF. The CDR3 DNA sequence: TGTGCCAGTAGTATCCCCGGAGGTCGGAGTGGCTACACCTTC.

The CDR3 region is CASSSSGAEAFF. The CDR3 DNA reads as TGTGCCAGCAGCTCCTCCGGGGCTGAAGCTTTCTTT. The chain carries TRBV6-6 and TRBJ1-1; no definite D call. Germline CDR1 and CDR2: MNHNY and SVGAGI (reference sequence). This CDR3 has 12 residues. The V end was cut by 6 bases, the J end by 6 bases, with 11 bases between.

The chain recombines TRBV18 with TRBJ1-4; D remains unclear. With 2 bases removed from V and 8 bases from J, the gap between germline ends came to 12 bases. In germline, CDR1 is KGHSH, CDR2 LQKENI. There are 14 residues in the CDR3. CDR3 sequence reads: CASSPFGQSEKLFF. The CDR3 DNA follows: TGTGCCAGCTCACCATTTGGGCAGAGCGAAAAACTGTTTTTT. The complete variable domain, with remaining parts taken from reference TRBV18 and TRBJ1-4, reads NAGVMQNPRHLVRRRGQEARLRCSPMKGHSHVYWYRQLPEEGLKFMVYLQKENIIDESGMPKERFSAEFPKEGPSILRIQQVVRGDSAAYFCASSPFGQSEKLFFGSGTQLSVL.

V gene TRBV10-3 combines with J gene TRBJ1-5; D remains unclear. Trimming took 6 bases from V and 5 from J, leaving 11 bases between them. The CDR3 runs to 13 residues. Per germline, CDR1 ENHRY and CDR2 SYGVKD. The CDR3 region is CAIRPEGDQPQHF. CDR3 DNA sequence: TGTGCCATCAGACCTGAGGGTGATCAGCCCCAGCATTTT.